The 12 T cell receptor beta chains below all came from one sample that was sequenced in a study of shared clonotypes between healthy human individuals. The data were produced by immunoSEQ multiplex PCR, yet TCRdb's version contains in-frame clones alone and is incomplete. The sample yields approximately 510,000 clones, 75% to 85% seen once. The material sequenced was PBMCs. These receptors originate from a woman aged 40 to 50 in good health. Some clones in this sample may be carry-over from other donors' samples.

This chain links TRBV19 with TRBJ1-2, with TRBD1 as a possible D gene (6 bases). The V gene's germline CDR1 is LNHDA and CDR2 SQIVND (reference sequence). The CDR3 consists of 16 residues. Trimming stripped 3 bases from V and 4 bases from J, with 18 bases between. The CDR3 sequence: CASSMQQGALGYGYTF. The CDR3 DNA reads as TGTGCCAGTAGTATGCAACAGGGAGCGCTGGGCTATGGCTACACCTTC.

The chain is built from TRBV27 and TRBJ1-5, with D possibly being TRBD1 (5 bases). The CDR3 runs to 14 residues. V gave up 2 bases and J gave up 3 bases, with 8 bases separating them. The V gene's germline CDR1 is MNHEY and CDR2 SMNVEV (reference sequence). The DNA of the CDR3 is TGTGCCAGCAGTTTACAGGGTTACAATCAGCCCCAGCATTTT. Protein sequence: CASSLQGYNQPQHF.

This chain uses TRBV28 with TRBJ1-2; D ambiguous. Germline V gene sequence: CDR1 MDHEN, CDR2 SYDVKM. The CDR3 totals 13 residues. The germline V and J ends were trimmed by 3 bases and 2 bases, with 7 bases remaining between them. The DNA for the CDR3 is TGTGCCAGCAGTTTTCGGCAGAACTATGGCTACACCTTC. Translating it yields CASSFRQNYGYTF.

Ten or more counts support this clone. The chain links TRBV12-2 to TRBJ1-2. TRBV12-2 is noted as a pseudogene. This CDR3 spans 18 amino acids. The CDR3 coding sequence is TGTGCAAGTCGCTTAGTGCTGGAAAGCGGGACCGCCAACTATGGCTACACCTTC. It yields the protein CASRLVLESGTANYGYTF.

This clone has only a few counts. This rearrangement joins TRBV28 to TRBJ2-3; 7 nucleotides line up with TRBD2. The germline gives CDR1 MDHEN, CDR2 SYDVKM. Trimming at V came to 6 bases and at J to 3 bases, leaving 9 bases not matched to a gene. This CDR3 contains 15 residues. The CDR3: CASSSSGKVTDTQYF. CDR3 coding DNA: TGTGCCAGCAGCTCGAGCGGGAAGGTTACAGATACGCAGTATTTT.

The chain employs TRBV7-2 and TRBJ2-5, with TRBD1 identical over 7 bases. The junction had 9 bases not matched to a gene; V was cut back by 5 bases and J by 0 bases. The CDR3 totals 16 residues. CDR1 SGHTA and CDR2 FQGNSA come from the germline V gene. The CDR3 sequence: CASSPRTGGYQETQYF. DNA for the CDR3: TGTGCCAGCAGCCCTCGGACAGGCGGGTACCAAGAGACCCAGTACTTC.

This clone was counted once. The chain couples TRBV27 to TRBJ2-1, with D possibly being TRBD2 (6 bases). Germline lookup yields CDR1 MNHEY and CDR2 SMNVEV (reference sequence). CDR3 length: 16 residues. Trimming removed 1 base from V and 0 bases from J, with 10 bases in between. CDR3 protein: CASSLWWGDSYNEQFF. DNA for the CDR3: TGTGCCAGCAGTTTATGGTGGGGGGACTCCTACAATGAGCAGTTCTTC.

This rearrangement joins TRBV15 to TRBJ1-5, with D perhaps matching TRBD1 (5 bases). CDR1 and CDR2 from the germline V gene are LNHNV and YYDKDF (reference sequence). The CDR3 loop spans 11 amino acids. V lost 10 bases and J lost 5, with 9 bases in between. CDR3 sequence reads: CAIRDHQPQHF. The DNA of the CDR3 is TGTGCCATCAGGGATCATCAGCCCCAGCATTTT.

The rearrangement joins TRBV9 to TRBJ2-1, with 7 bases fitting TRBD2. The junction had 2 bases not matched to a gene; V was cut back by 0 bases and J by 2 bases. CDR1 is SGDLS, CDR2 YYNGEE, per germline. The CDR3 is 15 residues long. This chain's CDR3 is CASSVGGGPYNEQFF. CDR3 nucleotide sequence: TGTGCCAGCAGCGTAGGGGGGGGACCCTACAATGAGCAGTTCTTC.

The CDR3 bases are TGTGCCTGGAGTGTACTAGGACACCCGAGCTCTGGAAACACCATATATTTT. Encoded protein: CAWSVLGHPSSGNTIYF. The rearrangement links TRBV30 to TRBJ1-3, with D possibly being TRBD1 (5 bases). This CDR3 region has 17 residues. Germline CDR1 is GTSNPN and CDR2 is SVGIG (reference sequence). The V gene lost 0 bases and the J gene lost 0 bases, with 15 bases spanning the gap.

The chain employs TRBV7-6 and TRBJ1-4; D gene uncertain. This CDR3 spans 16 amino acids. Germline values: CDR1 SGHVS, CDR2 FNYEAQ. The V end lost 4 bases, the J end lost 0 bases, and 12 bases lay between the germline ends. The CDR3 sequence is CASSSIGVSTNEKLFF. The CDR3 nucleotides are TGTGCCAGCAGCTCCATCGGGGTTTCAACTAATGAAAAACTGTTTTTT. The variable domain in full, with the rest retrieved from reference TRBV7-6 and TRBJ1-4, is GAGVSQSPRYKVTKRGQDVALRCDPISGHVSLYWYRQALGQGPEFLTYFNYEAQQDKSGLPNDRFSAERPEGSISTLTIQRTEQRDSAMYRCASSSIGVSTNEKLFFGSGTQLSVL.

A single count supports this clone. V is TRBV9 and J is TRBJ2-1; the D is unclear. V lost 3 bases, J lost 5 bases, and 12 bases lay in between. CDR1 and CDR2 (germline): SGDLS, YYNGEE. The CDR3 is 14 amino acids. CDR3 DNA: TGTGCCAGCAGCGGGACGCTCTTTAACAATGAGCAGTTCTTC. Protein product: CASSGTLFNNEQFF.